This T cell receptor beta chain was recorded in a study of post-analysis software for immune sequencing data. V shed 6 bases and J 3 bases; nucleotides not matched to a gene: 3. Germline-derived CDR1 and CDR2 are DFQATT and SNEGSKA (reference sequence). The CDR3 covers 14 residues. Included in the TCR beta cDNA libraries were unique molecular identifiers. MiXCR, applied by TCRdb to the PCR reads, yields one record per CDR3 protein. The table lists hundreds of thousands of distinct CDR3 sequences, roughly 30% of them singletons. Of note for this clonotype: Its antigen is not identified.

Findings of the study overall: The five TRBV segments detected at higher frequency in patients than in controls included TRBV5-6, TRBV5-1 and TRBV20-1.

Material for sequencing was blood. The sequence was collected from a girl between 10 and 17 years old with multiple sclerosis. The chain is built from TRBV20-1 and TRBJ2-3, with TRBD2 identical over 13 bases. This chain's CDR3 is CSAILAGGTDTQYF. The CDR3 nucleotides are TGCAGTGCAATACTAGCGGGAGGGACAGATACGCAGTATTTT.